This T cell receptor beta chain was retrieved from a study of blood T cell repertoires in COVID-19. Study as a whole: From the United States, Italy and Spain came samples of acute and convalescent COVID-19. T cells, B-cell-depleted T cells, or PBMCs provided the cDNA or gDNA that served as material.

The CDR3 spans 17 residues. J gave up 1 base and V 5 bases, and 8 bases lay outside the gene matches. Looked up from germline, CDR1 is SEHNR and CDR2 is FQNEAQ (reference sequence). Original handling: Quantification of nucleated cells was approximated via reference gene primer amplification. Using immunoSEQ multiplex PCR, the repertoire was profiled, and TCRdb retains in-frame clones only, with some absent. The V and J calls and clone size were taken over from that table, and D and trimming were inferred from the DNA. The sample consists of approximately 460,000 clones, about 91% of them appearing once.

Sequencing used peripheral blood. This chain joins TRBV7-9 and TRBJ2-1, with TRBD1 identical over 10 bases. The TCR was taken from a man aged 18 to 30 with COVID-19, enrolled during active disease. Here the CDR3 reads CASSKTTGGKSYNEQFF. The CDR3 coding sequence is TGTGCCAGCAGCAAAACGACAGGGGGCAAATCCTACAATGAGCAGTTCTTC.